This TCR beta chain was documented in a study of cytomegalovirus exposure and HLA in healthy donors. Study findings and constraints: The analysis excluded some indistinguishable V segments, including TRBV6-2 and TRBV6-3.

Note on this clone: The antigen remains unidentified.

V was clipped by 6 bases and J by 0 bases; unmatched bases: 5. The germline V gene encodes CDR1 LNHDA and CDR2 SQIVND (reference sequence). The CDR3 has 15 amino acids. All the people who gave samples were healthy bone marrow donors. A multiplex PCR was run with 60 Vbeta primers and 13 Jbeta primers. The method was immunoSEQ multiplex PCR; TCRdb's version includes in-frame clones alone and lacks a portion of them. The table shows some 110,000 clones, with around 80% occurring only once. The receptor's source is a woman between 35 and 50 years old in good health and CMV-seronegative. The rearrangement uses TRBV19 and TRBJ2-1; 7 nucleotides align to TRBD1. The specimen was PBMCs. The CDR3 DNA sequence: TGTGCCAGTAGGGTGACAGGGAGCTCCTACAATGAGCAGTTCTTC. This encodes CASRVTGSSYNEQFF.